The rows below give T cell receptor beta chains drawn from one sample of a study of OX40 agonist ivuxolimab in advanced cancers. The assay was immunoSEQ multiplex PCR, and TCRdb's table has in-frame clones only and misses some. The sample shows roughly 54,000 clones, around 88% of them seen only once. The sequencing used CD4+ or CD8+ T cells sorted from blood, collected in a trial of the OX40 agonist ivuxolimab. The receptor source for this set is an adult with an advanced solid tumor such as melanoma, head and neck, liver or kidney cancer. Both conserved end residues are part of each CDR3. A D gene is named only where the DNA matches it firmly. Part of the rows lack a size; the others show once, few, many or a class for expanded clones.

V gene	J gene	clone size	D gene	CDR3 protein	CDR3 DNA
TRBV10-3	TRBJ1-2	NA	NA	CAISEPARAGYTF	TGTGCCATCAGTGAGCCGGCGCGGGCTGGCTACACCTTC
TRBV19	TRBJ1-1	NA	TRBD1	CASSPGQGDFSEAFF	TGTGCCAGTAGTCCGGGACAGGGGGATTTTAGTGAAGCTTTCTTT
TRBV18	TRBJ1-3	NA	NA	CASSPSPGSRSGNTIYF	TGTGCCAGCTCACCATCCCCCGGGAGCAGGTCTGGAAACACCATATATTTT
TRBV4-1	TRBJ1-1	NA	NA	CASSPTDGGHTEAFF	TGCGCCAGCAGCCCTACCGACGGTGGGCACACTGAAGCTTTCTTT
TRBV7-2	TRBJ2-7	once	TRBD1	CASTPQGTDYEQYF	TGTGCCAGCACCCCCCAAGGGACAGACTACGAGCAGTACTTC
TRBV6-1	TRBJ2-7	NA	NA	CASRSPGAGYEQYF	TGTGCCAGCAGGTCTCCAGGGGCAGGCTACGAGCAGTACTTC
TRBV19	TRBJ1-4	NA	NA	CASKGPDQEKLFF	TGTGCCAGTAAAGGGCCAGATCAGGAAAAACTGTTTTTT
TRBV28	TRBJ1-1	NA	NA	CASSLGGALMNTEAFF	TGTGCCAGCAGTTTGGGGGGGGCCCTGATGAACACTGAAGCTTTCTTT
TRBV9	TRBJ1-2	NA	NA	CASSPTGDYGYTF	TGTGCCAGCAGCCCAACGGGGGACTATGGCTACACCTTC
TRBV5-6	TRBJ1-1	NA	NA	CASSAGGGRRWSHTEAFF	TGTGCCAGCAGCGCAGGAGGTGGTAGACGGTGGAGTCACACTGAAGCTTTCTTT
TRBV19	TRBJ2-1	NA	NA	CATLPGGPPYNEQFF	TGTGCCACCCTACCTGGCGGACCTCCCTACAATGAGCAGTTCTTC